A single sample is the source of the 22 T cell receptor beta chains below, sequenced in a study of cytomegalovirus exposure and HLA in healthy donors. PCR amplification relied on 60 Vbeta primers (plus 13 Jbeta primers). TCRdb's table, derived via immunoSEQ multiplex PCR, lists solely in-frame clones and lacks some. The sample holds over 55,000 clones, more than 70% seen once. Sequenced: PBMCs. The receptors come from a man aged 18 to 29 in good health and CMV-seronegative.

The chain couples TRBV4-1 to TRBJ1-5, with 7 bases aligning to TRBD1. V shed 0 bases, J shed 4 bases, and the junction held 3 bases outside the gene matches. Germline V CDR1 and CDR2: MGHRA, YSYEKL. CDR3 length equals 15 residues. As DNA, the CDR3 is TGCGCCAGCAGCCAAGATACAGGGGAAAATCAGCCCCAGCATTTT. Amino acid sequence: CASSQDTGENQPQHF.

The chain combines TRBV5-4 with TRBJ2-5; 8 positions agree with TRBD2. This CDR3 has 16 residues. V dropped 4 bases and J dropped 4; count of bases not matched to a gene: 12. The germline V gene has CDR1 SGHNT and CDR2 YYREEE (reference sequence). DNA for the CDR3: TGTGCCAGCAGCCGGGGGGGACGGGGCACCCCAGAGACCCAGTACTTC. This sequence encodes CASSRGGRGTPETQYF.

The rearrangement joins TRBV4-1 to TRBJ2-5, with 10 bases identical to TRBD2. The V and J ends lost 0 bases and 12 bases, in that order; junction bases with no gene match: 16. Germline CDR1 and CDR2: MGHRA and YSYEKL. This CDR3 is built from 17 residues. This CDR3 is CASSQDPSSGGYMGEYF. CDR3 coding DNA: TGCGCCAGCAGCCAAGATCCCTCTAGCGGGGGTTATATGGGAGAGTACTTC.

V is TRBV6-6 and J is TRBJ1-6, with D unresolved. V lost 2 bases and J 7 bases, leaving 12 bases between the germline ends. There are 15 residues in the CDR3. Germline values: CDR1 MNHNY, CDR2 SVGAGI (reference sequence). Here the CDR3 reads CASSYIRETNSPLHF. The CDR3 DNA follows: TGTGCCAGCAGTTACATTAGGGAGACCAATTCACCCCTCCACTTT.

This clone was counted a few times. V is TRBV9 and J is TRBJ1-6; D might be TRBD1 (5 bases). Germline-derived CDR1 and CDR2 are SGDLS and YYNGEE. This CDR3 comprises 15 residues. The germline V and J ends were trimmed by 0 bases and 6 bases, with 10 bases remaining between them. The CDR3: CASSVGREGNSPLHF. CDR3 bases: TGTGCCAGCAGCGTAGGCAGGGAAGGTAATTCACCCCTCCACTTT.

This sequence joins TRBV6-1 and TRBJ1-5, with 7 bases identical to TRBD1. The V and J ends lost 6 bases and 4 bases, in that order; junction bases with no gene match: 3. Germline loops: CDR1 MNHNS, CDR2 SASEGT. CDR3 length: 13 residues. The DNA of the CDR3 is TGTGCCAGCAGAGGACAGGCTAATCAGCCCCAGCATTTT. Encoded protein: CASRGQANQPQHF.

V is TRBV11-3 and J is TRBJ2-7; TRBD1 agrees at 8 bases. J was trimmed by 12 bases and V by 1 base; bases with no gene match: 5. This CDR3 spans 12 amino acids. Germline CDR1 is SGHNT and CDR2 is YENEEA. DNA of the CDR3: TGTGCCAGCAGCTTAGGCAGGGGGCGCATGTACTTC. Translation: CASSLGRGRMYF.

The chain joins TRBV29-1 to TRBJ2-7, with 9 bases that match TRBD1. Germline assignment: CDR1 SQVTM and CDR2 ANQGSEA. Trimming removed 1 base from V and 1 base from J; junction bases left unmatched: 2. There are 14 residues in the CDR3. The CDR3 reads CSVEGGQGSYEQYF. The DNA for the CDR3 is TGCAGCGTTGAAGGGGGACAGGGATCCTACGAGCAGTACTTC.

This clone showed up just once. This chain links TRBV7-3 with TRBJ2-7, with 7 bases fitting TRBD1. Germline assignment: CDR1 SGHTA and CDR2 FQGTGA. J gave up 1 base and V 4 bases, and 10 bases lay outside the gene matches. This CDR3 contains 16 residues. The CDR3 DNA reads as TGTGCCAGCAGCTCGCAAGACAGGGCCCCATCCTACGAGCAGTACTTC. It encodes CASSSQDRAPSYEQYF.

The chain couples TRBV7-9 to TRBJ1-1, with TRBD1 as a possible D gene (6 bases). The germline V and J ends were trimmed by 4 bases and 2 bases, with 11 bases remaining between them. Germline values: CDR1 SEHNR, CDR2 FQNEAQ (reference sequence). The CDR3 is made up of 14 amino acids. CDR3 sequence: CASSSQGRNTEAFF. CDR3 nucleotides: TGTGCCAGCAGCTCCCAGGGGCGCAACACTGAAGCTTTCTTT. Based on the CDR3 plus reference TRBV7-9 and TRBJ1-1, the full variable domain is DTGVSQNPRHKITKRGQNVTFRCDPISEHNRLYWYRQTLGQGPEFLTYFQNEAQLEKSRLLSDRFSAERPKGSFSTLEIQRTEQGDSAMYLCASSSQGRNTEAFFGQGTRLTVV.

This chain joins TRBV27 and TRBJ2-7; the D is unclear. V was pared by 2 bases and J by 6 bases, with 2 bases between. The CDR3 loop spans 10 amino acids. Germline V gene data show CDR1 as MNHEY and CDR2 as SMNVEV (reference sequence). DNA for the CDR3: TGTGCCAGCAGTTTACTCGAGCAGTACTTC. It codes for CASSLLEQYF.

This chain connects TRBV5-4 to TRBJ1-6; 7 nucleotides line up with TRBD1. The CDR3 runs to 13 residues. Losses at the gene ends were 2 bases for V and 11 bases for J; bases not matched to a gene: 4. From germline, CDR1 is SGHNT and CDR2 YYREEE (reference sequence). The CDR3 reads CASSLRTGAPLHF. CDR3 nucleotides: TGTGCCAGCAGCTTACGGACAGGTGCACCCCTCCACTTT.

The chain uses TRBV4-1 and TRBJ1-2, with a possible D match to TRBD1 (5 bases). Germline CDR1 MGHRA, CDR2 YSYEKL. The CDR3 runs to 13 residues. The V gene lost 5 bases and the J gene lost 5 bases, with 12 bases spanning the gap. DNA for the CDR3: TGCGCCAGCAGCGATACCGGGGGTTATGGCTACACCTTC. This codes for CASSDTGGYGYTF.

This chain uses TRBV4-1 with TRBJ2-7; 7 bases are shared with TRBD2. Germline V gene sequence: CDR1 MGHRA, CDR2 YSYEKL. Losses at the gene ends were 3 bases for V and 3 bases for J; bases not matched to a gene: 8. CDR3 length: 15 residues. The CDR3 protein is CASSQVTSEGYEQYF. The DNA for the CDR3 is TGCGCCAGCAGCCAGGTAACTAGCGAGGGCTACGAGCAGTACTTC.

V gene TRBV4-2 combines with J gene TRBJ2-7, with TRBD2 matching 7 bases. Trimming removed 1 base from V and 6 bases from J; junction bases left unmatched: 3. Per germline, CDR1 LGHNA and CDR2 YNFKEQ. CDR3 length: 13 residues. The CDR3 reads CASSQVGGSEQYF. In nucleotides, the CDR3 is TGTGCCAGCAGCCAAGTGGGGGGGTCCGAGCAGTACTTC.

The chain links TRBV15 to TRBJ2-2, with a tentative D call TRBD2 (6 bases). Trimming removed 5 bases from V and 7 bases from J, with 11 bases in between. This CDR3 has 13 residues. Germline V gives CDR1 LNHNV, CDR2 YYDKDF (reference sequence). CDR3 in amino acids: CATSGTRGGELFF. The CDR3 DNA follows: TGTGCCACCAGCGGGACTCGAGGCGGGGAGCTGTTTTTT.

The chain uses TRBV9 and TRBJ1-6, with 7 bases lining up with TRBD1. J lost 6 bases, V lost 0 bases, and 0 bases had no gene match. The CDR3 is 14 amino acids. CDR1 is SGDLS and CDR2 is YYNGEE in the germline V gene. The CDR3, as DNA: TGTGCCAGCAGCGTAGGGACAGGTAATTCACCCCTCCACTTT. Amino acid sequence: CASSVGTGNSPLHF. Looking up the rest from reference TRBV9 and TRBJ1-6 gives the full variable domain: DSGVTQTPKHLITATGQRVTLRCSPRSGDLSVYWYQQSLDQGLQFLIQYYNGEERAKGNILERFSAQQFPDLHSELNLSSLELGDSALYFCASSVGTGNSPLHFGNGTRLTVT.

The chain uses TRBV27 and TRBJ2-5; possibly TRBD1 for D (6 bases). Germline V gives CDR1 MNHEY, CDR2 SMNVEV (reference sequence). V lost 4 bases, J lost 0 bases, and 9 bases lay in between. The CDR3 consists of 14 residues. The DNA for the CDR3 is TGTGCCAGCAGTTCCTACAGGGACCAAGAGACCCAGTACTTC. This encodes CASSSYRDQETQYF.

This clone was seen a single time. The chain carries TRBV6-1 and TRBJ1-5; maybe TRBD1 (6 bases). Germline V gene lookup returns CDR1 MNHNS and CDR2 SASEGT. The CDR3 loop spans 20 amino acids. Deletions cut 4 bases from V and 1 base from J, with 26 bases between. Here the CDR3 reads CASSVDRQVGGIGSNQPQHF. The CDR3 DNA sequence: TGTGCCAGCAGTGTCGACCGACAGGTCGGAGGAATAGGGAGCAATCAGCCCCAGCATTTT.

In DNA, the CDR3 is TGTGCCAGCAGCGTCTCTCCAGAGAACACTGAAGCTTTCTTT. This encodes CASSVSPENTEAFF. The rearrangement uses TRBV9 and TRBJ1-1; D is unresolved. V lost 2 bases and J 1 base, leaving 9 bases between the germline ends. This CDR3 contains 14 residues. The germline V gene has CDR1 SGDLS and CDR2 YYNGEE.

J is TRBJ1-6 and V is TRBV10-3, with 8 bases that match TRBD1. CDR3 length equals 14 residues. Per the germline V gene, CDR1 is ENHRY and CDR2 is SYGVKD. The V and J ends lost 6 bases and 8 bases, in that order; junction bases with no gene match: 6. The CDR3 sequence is CAISPGQEDSPLHF. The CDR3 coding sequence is TGTGCCATCAGCCCGGGACAGGAAGATTCACCCCTCCACTTT.

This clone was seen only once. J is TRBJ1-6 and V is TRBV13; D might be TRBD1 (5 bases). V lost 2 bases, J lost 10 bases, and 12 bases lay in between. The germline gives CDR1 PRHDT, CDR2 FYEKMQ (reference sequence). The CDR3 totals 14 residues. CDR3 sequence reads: CASSLTGAPSPLHF. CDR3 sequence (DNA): TGTGCCAGCAGCTTAACAGGAGCACCATCACCCCTCCACTTT.